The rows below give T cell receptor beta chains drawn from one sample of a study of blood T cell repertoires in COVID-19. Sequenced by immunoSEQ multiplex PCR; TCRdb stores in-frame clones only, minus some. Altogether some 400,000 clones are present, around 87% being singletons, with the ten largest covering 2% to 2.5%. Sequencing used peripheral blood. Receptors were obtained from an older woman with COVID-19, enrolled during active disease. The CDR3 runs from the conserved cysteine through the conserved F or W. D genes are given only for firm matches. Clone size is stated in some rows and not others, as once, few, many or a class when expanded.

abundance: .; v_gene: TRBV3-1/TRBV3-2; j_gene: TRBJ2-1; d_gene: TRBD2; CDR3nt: TGTGCCAGCAGCCGAAGCGGGGGGGTCGTATATGAGCAGTTCTTC; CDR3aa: CASSRSGGVVYEQFF
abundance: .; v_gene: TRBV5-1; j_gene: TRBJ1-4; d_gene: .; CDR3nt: TGCGCCAGCAGAGCGGACCCCTCAGGAACTAATGAAAAACTGTTTTTT; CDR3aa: CASRADPSGTNEKLFF
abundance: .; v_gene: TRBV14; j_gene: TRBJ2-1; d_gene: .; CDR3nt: TGTGCCAGCAGCCAGCTTCTCGGGGTCTACAATGAGCAGTTCTTC; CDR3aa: CASSQLLGVYNEQFF
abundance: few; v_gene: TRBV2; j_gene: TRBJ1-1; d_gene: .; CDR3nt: TGTGCCAGGGAGGGAAGGTCGGGGACTGAAGCTTTCTTT; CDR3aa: CAREGRSGTEAFF
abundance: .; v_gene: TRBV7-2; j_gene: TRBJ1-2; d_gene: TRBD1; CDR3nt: TGTGCCAGCAGCTTATCTCTTGAAACAGGGGGGAACTATGGCTACACCTTC; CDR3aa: CASSLSLETGGNYGYTF
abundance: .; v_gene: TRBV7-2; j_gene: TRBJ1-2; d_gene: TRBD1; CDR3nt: TGTGCCAGCAGCTTAGCCGACAGGGCGAACTATGGCTACACCTTC; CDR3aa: CASSLADRANYGYTF
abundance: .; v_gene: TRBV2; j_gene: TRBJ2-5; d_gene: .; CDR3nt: TGTGCCAGCAGTGTAGAAGAAGAGACCCAGTACTTC; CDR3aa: CASSVEEETQYF
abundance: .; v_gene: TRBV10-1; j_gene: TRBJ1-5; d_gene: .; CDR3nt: TGCGCCAGCACCCTAGGGAGGGGGATAGATCAGCCCCAGCATTTT; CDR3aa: CASTLGRGIDQPQHF
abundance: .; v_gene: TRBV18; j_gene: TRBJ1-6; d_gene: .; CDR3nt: TGTGCCAGCTCACCTTCGGTGCGGGGGAGTAATTCACCCCTCCACTTT; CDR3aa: CASSPSVRGSNSPLHF
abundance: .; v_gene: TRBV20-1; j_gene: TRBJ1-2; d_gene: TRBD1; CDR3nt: TGCAGTGCTAGTGGGGACAGGGGTGGCTACACCTTC; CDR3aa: CSASGDRGGYTF
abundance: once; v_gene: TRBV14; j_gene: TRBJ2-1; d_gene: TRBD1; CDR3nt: TGTGCCAGCAGCCAATCGCTGGGAGGGGGACAGGGTTCTCATGAGCAGTTCTTC; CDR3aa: CASSQSLGGGQGSHEQFF
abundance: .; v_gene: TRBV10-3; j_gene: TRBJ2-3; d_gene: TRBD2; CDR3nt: TGTGCCATCAGTAACCCCCCGGGACTAGCGGGGGGAAGCACAGATACGCAGTATTTT; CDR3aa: CAISNPPGLAGGSTDTQYF
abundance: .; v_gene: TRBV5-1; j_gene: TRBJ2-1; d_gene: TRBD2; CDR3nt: TGCGCCAGCAGCTTGTGGGGTTCCGGGATGAGCGGGGGAGACAATGAGCAGTTCTTC; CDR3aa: CASSLWGSGMSGGDNEQFF
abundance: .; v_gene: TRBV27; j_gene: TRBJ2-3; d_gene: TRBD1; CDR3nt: TGTGCCAGCAGTTTATCGGCCAGGGGGACGCAGTATTTT; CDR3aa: CASSLSARGTQYF
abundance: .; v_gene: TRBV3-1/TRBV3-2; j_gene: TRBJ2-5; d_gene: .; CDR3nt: TGTGCCAGCAGCCAAGGCCTAGTCCAAGAGACCCAGTACTTC; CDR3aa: CASSQGLVQETQYF
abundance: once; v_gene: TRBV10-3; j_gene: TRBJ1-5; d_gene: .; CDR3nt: TGTGCCATCAGTGAGTTTCAGGCTAGCAATCAGCCCCAGCATTTT; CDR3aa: CAISEFQASNQPQHF
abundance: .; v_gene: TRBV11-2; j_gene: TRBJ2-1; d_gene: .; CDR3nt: TGTGCCAGCAGCTTCTTGCAGGGCAAAGACAATGAGCAGTTCTTC; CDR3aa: CASSFLQGKDNEQFF
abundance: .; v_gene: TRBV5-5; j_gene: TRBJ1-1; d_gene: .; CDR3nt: TGTGCCAGCAGCCCGGCGGACGGGAGAGGGACTGAAGCTTTCTTT; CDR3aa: CASSPADGRGTEAFF
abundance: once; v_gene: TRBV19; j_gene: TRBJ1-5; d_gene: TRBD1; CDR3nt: TGTGCCAGTAGTCAATCCGGGACAGGGGATCAGCCCCAGCATTTT; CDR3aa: CASSQSGTGDQPQHF
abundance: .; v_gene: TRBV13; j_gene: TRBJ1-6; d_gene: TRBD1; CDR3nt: TGTGCCAGCAGCCCGGACAGGAACAAATATAATTCACCCCTCCACTTT; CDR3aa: CASSPDRNKYNSPLHF
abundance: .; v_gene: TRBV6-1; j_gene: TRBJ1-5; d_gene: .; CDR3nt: TGTGCCAGCAGTGAGGGGACTCCCTATAGCAATCAGCCCCAGCATTTT; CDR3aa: CASSEGTPYSNQPQHF
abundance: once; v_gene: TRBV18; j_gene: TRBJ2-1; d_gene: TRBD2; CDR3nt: TGTGCCAGCTCACCACGGGAGGGAAGCTCCTACAATGAGCAGTTCTTC; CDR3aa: CASSPREGSSYNEQFF
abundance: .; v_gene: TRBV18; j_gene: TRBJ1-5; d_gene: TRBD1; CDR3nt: TGTGCCAGCTCACCAACGCAGGGGGCTGGTCAGCCCCAGCATTTT; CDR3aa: CASSPTQGAGQPQHF
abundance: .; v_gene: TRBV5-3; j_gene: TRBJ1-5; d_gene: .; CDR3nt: TGTGCCAGAAGCCTGCGGGCCGCCCAGCATTTT; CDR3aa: CARSLRAAQHF
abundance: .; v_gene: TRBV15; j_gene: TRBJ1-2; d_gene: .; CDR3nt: TGTGCCACCAGCAGAGATCGCGTGACAGACTATGGCTACACCTTC; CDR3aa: CATSRDRVTDYGYTF